The following is a T cell receptor beta chain sequence with its context. Its antigen is unknown. This sample is part of a study of shared clonotypes between healthy human individuals. Study-wide findings and caveats: Sampling covered blood only; tissue repertoires likely differ. On the whole, naive subsets had larger estimated richness than memory subsets had.

Germline CDR1 is MNHEY and CDR2 is SMNVEV (reference sequence). This CDR3 is built from 18 residues. The V end lost 6 bases, the J end lost 7 bases, and 28 bases lay between the germline ends. For each subset, genomic DNA was distributed in equal portions over several immunoSEQ plates. Sequenced by immunoSEQ multiplex PCR; TCRdb stores in-frame clones only, minus some. Among some 650,000 clones listed, roughly 97% were seen once. This receptor was obtained from a woman in her 30s in good health. Sample: naive CD4+ T cells sorted from blood. The subset: CD45RA+ positively selected. The V call is TRBV27, the J call TRBJ1-5, with D perhaps TRBD1 (6 bases). CDR3 sequence reads: CASRTKASGAGVIQPQHF. In DNA, the CDR3 is TGTGCCAGCAGGACGAAGGCTTCAGGGGCGGGGGTGATACAGCCCCAGCATTTT.